These T cell receptor beta chains were read from a single sample in a study of T cells in Graves' hyperthyroidism and ophthalmopathy. TCRdb called the multiplex PCR reads again in MiXCR, with one record for every CDR3 protein. The data show approximately 400,000 distinct CDR3 sequences, 15% to 19% seen once. Sequencing was done on a sample of blood. The receptor source for this set is a woman between 18 and 29 years old with Graves' hyperthyroidism that later progressed to Graves' ophthalmopathy. CDR3s include the opening cysteine and the closing phenylalanine or tryptophan. Each record gives: clone size, V gene, D gene, J gene, CDR3 DNA, CDR3 protein. The D gene is left open where the match is weak. Part of the rows lack a size; the others show once, few, many or a class for expanded clones.

few,TRBV20-1,-,TRBJ2-6,TGCAGTGCCCCCTGGGGCCAGCGGGCCTACTCTGGGGCCAACGTCCTGACTTTC,CSAPWGQRAYSGANVLTF
-,TRBV12-3/TRBV12-4,-,TRBJ2-6,TGTGCCAGCAGAACCGGGACCTCTGGGGCCAACGTCCTGACTTTC,CASRTGTSGANVLTF
-,TRBV5-6,TRBD2,TRBJ2-2,TGTGCCAGCAGCTTCAGACTAGCGGAGCACACCGGGGAGCTGTTTTTT,CASSFRLAEHTGELFF
-,TRBV7-6,TRBD1,TRBJ2-6,TGTGCCAGCAGCTCCACAGGGGGCGCAGGGTCTGGGGCCAACGTCCTGACTTTC,CASSSTGGAGSGANVLTF
few,TRBV11-2,-,TRBJ2-6,TGTGCCAGCAGACAACGAAAAGGGGACTCTGGGGCCAACGTCCTGACTTTC,CASRQRKGDSGANVLTF
many,TRBV20-1,TRBD1,TRBJ2-1,TGCAGTGCTAGAGTTCGGGACAGGGTCTACAATGAGCAGTTCTTC,CSARVRDRVYNEQFF
few,TRBV27,-,TRBJ2-7,TGTGCCAGCAGTTTAAAGCTAGTGGGCTACGAGCAGTACTTC,CASSLKLVGYEQYF
many,TRBV4-3,-,TRBJ1-5,TGTGCCAGCAGCCAAGGGGAGAATCAGCCCCAGCATTTT,CASSQGENQPQHF
many,TRBV7-8,-,TRBJ1-1,TGTGCCAGCAGCTTAGGTCGGGACGGAAACACTGAAGCTTTCTTT,CASSLGRDGNTEAFF
few,TRBV20-1,TRBD2,TRBJ2-3,TGCAGTGCTAGAGATCGGAAACTAGCGGGTTTTGGTCCGGGAGATACGCAGTATTTT,CSARDRKLAGFGPGDTQYF
-,TRBV20-1,-,TRBJ1-6,TGCAGTGCGCCAGCCGACAGTTCAGATTCACCCCCCCACTTT,CSAPADSSDSPPHF
-,TRBV11-2,-,TRBJ1-3,TGTGCCAGCAGGGCCCTCCAGGGCTCTGGAAACACCATATATTTT,CASRALQGSGNTIYF
few,TRBV7-8,-,TRBJ1-5,TGTGCCAGCAGCTTAGATGACCAGGGCGGAATCTATAGCAATCAGCCCCAGCATTTT,CASSLDDQGGIYSNQPQHF
-,TRBV7-2,TRBD1,TRBJ2-5,TGTGCCAGCAGCCAAGGACAGGGGGAAGAGACCCAGTACTTC,CASSQGQGEETQYF
many,TRBV19,TRBD1,TRBJ2-7,TGTGCCAGTAGTAGGGGAGCCGGGACAGGGGGACGCGAGCAGTACTTC,CASSRGAGTGGREQYF
-,TRBV2,TRBD1,TRBJ2-7,TGTGCCAGCAGGGAGGACAGGGATTACTACGAGCAGTACTTC,CASREDRDYYEQYF
few,TRBV9,-,TRBJ2-1,TGTGCCAGCAGCGTGGAGGGAACATTCTCCTACAATGAGCAGTTCTTC,CASSVEGTFSYNEQFF
many,TRBV28,-,TRBJ2-5,TGTGCCAGCAGTTTCGGTGGAGTAGAGGTTTTTGAAGAGACCCAGTACTTC,CASSFGGVEVFEETQYF
-,TRBV6-2/TRBV6-3,TRBD2,TRBJ2-7,TGTGCCGCAGGGGGTAGCGGGAGTTTCGAGCAGTACTTC,CAAGGSGSFEQYF
few,TRBV27,-,TRBJ1-1,TGTGCCAGCTGGGGTGGGAACACTGAAGCTTTCTTT,CASWGGNTEAFF